This TCR beta chain comes out of a study of blood T cell repertoires in COVID-19 (dated by TCRdb to about 2020). A note on the overall study: Samples covering the acute and convalescent phases of COVID-19 were provided by collaborators in the United States, Italy and Spain. The material from the prospective study consisted of cDNA or gDNA derived from T cells, B-cell-depleted T cells, or PBMCs. The dataset comprised deeply sampled blood TCRbeta repertoires from subjects exposed to, actively infected with, or recovered from COVID-19. The repertoires were made available in a free public database intended to serve as a resource for research on the immune response to SARS-CoV-2. The samples were drawn from two sources: the first 160 participants of the ongoing ImmuneRACE study, and 1,000 to 1,500 subjects contributed by 6 global collaborators. Sample metadata almost always included a de-identified subject ID, COVID-19 status, age in years and sex. Where available, HLA class I and class II types were obtained from metadata supplied by the sample provider rather than from assay-based typing.

CDR1 SGHRS and CDR2 YFSETQ are derived from the germline V gene. The CDR3 measures 13 amino acids from cysteine to phenylalanine. The kept DNA is CDR3 alone, 39 bases in frame from the first base. A distance of 11 bases separates the germline ends of V and J, which lose 2 bases and 8 bases respectively. Worth noting for this clone: Its antigen is currently not known. Within one base of it there is no much larger clone, and no base qualities were kept.

Whole blood was collected in K2EDTA tubes by collaborating institutions according to the institutions' own protocols. Collaborator samples were shipped for TCRbeta analysis as frozen whole blood, isolated PBMCs, or DNA extracted from either sample type. The paper as a whole reports these results and caveats: Clinical and demographic metadata were provided uncurated, with the amount varying by source and participant.

The immunoSEQ Assay, a bias-controlled multiplex PCR, was used to amplify TCRbeta CDR3 regions from genomic DNA. Per the source publication's procedure: The number of nucleated cells in each sample was estimated from the amplification of reference gene primers within the assay. Sequence reads were collapsed and filtered to measure the absolute abundance of every unique TCRbeta CDR3 rearrangement. For each sample, productive Simpson clonality was calculated as the square root of Simpson's diversity index over productive rearrangements. This immuneACCESS table, as held by TCRdb, lists in-frame sequences with V and J called but not all clones. Of the missing ones, under half trace to an unresolved V gene in checked studies; the others have no known cause. V and J calls and clone size follow that table, whereas D and trimming were derived from the DNA. The sample table shows some 140,000 clones, and 80% to 90% are seen once. The ten most abundant clones make up 10% to 15% of the sample.

This clonotype was obtained from a human donor in a cohort sampled during active COVID-19. The chain was built from TRBV5-1 and TRBJ2-1; TRBD1 is a weak D gene call, 5 bases matching. Sequencing was performed on peripheral blood. The CDR3 region: CASSFDQGDEQFF. The bases are TGCGCCAGCAGCTTTGACCAAGGGGATGAGCAGTTCTTC.